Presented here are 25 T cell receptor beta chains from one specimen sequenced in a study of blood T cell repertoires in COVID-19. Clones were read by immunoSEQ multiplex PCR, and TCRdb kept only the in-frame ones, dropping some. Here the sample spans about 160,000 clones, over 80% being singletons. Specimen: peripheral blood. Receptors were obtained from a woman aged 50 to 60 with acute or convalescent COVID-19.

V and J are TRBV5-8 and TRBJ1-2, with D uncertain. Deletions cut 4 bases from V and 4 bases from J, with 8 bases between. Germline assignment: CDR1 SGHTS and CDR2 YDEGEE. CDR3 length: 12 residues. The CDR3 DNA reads TGTGCCAGCAGCCCCCGGGGCTATGGCTACACCTTC. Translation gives CASSPRGYGYTF.

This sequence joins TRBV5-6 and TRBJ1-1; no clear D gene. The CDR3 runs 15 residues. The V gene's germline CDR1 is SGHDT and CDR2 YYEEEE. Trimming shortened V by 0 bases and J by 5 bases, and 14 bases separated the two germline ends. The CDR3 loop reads CASSLEAGSWTEAFF. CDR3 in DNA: TGTGCCAGCAGCTTGGAGGCAGGTTCATGGACTGAAGCTTTCTTT.

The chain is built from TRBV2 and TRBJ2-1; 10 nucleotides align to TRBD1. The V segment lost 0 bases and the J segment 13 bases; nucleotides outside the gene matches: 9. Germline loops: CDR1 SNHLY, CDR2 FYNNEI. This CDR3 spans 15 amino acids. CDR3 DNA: TGTGCCAGCAGTGAAGCTTTAGCGGGGACAGGGGAACAGTTCTTC. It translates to CASSEALAGTGEQFF.

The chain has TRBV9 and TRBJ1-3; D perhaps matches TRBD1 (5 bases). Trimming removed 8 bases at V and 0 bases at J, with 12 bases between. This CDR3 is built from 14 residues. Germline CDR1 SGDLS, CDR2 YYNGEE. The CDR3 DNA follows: TGTGCCAGACTACCAGGGTACTCTGGAAACACCATATATTTT. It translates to CARLPGYSGNTIYF.

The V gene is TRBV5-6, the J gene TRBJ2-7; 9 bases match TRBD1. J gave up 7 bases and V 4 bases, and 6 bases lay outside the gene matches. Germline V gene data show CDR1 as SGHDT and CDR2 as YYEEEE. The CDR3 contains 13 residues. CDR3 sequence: CASSHRDRVEQYF. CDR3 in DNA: TGTGCCAGCAGCCACCGGGACAGGGTGGAGCAGTACTTC.

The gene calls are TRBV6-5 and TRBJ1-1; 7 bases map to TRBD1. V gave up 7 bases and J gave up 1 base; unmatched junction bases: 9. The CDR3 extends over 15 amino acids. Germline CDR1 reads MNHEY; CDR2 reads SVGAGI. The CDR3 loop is CASTLSRQGNTEAFF. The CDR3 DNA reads TGTGCCAGCACGCTAAGCCGACAGGGGAACACTGAAGCTTTCTTT.

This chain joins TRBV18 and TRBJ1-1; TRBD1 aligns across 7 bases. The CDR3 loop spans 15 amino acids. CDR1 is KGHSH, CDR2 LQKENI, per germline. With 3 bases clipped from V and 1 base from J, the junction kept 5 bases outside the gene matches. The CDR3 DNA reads TGTGCCAGCTCACCTGGACAGGCCACGAACACTGAAGCTTTCTTT. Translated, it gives CASSPGQATNTEAFF.

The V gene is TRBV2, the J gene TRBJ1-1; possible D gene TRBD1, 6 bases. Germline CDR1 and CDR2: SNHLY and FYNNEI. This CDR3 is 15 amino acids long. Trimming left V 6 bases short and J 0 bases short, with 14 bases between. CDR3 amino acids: CASRARDTMNTEAFF. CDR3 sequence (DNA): TGTGCCAGCAGGGCCCGGGACACCATGAACACTGAAGCTTTCTTT.

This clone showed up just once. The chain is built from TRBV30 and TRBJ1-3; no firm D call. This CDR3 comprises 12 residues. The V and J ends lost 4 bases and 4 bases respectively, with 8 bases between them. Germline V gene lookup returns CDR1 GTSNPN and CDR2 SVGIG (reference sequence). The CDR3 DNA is TGTGCCTGGACAGGATCAGGAAACACCATATATTTT. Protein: CAWTGSGNTIYF.

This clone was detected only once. The CDR3 nucleotides read TGTGCCAGCAGCTTGATGGCGGGAGGGCCCGATGAGCAGTTCTTC. Translation: CASSLMAGGPDEQFF. The chain carries TRBV11-2 and TRBJ2-1; TRBD2 aligns across 9 bases. The CDR3 contains 15 residues. CDR1 and CDR2 (germline): SGHAT, FQNNGV. The V gene end was trimmed by 3 bases and the J gene end by 8 bases; junction bases not matched to a gene: 8. The entire variable domain, with the rest obtained from reference TRBV11-2 and TRBJ2-1, is as follows: EAGVAQSPRYKIIEKRQSVAFWCNPISGHATLYWYQQILGQGPKLLIQFQNNGVVDDSQLPKDRFSAERLKGVDSTLKIQPAKLEDSAVYLCASSLMAGGPDEQFFGPGTRLTVL.

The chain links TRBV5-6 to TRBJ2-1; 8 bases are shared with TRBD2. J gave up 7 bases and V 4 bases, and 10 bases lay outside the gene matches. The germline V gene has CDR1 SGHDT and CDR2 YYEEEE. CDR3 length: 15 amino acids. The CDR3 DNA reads TGTGCCAGCAGCCCACTACTAGCGGAGGGGAATGAGCAGTTCTTC. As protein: CASSPLLAEGNEQFF.

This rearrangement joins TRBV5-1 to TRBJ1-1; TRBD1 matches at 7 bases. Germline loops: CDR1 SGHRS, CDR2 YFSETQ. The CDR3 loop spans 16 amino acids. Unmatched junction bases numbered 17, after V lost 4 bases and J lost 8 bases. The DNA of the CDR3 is TGCGCCAGCAGCCTCAAAAGCAAGGGGGCAGAGGGAGAAGCTTTCTTT. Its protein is CASSLKSKGAEGEAFF.

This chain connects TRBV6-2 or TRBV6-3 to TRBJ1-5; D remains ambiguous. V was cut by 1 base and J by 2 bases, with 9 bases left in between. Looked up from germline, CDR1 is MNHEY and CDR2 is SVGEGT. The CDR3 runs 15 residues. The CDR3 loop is CASSYFSGGNQPQHF. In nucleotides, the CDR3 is TGTGCCAGCAGTTACTTCTCCGGAGGCAATCAGCCCCAGCATTTT.

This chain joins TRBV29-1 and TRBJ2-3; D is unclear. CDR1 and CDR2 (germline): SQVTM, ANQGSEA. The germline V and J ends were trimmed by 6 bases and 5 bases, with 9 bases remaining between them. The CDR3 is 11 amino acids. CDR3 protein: CSVGLVDTQYF. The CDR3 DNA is TGCAGCGTCGGTCTGGTAGATACGCAGTATTTT.

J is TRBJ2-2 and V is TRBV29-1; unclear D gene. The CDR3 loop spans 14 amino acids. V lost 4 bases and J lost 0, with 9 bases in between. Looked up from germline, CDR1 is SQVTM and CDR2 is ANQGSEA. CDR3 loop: CSVVENSNTGELFF. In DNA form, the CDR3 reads TGCAGCGTTGTAGAGAACTCGAACACCGGGGAGCTGTTTTTT.

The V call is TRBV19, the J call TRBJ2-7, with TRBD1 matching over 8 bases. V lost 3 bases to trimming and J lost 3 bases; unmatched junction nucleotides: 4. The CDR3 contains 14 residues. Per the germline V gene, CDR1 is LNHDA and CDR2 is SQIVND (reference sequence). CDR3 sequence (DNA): TGTGCCAGTAGTATGGCACAGGGGGGCTACGAGCAGTACTTC. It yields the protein CASSMAQGGYEQYF.

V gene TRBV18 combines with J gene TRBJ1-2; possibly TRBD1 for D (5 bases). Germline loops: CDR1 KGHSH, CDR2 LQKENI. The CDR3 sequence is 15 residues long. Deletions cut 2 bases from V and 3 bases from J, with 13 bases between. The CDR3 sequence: CASSPDRDLYYGYTF. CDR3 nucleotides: TGTGCCAGCTCACCAGACCGGGACTTATACTATGGCTACACCTTC.

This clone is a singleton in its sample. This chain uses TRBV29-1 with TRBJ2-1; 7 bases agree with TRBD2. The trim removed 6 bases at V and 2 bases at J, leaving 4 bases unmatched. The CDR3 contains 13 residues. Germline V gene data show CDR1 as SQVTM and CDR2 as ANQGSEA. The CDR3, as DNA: TGCAGCGTCGGAGCGGGACCCTACAATGAGCAGTTCTTC. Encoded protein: CSVGAGPYNEQFF.

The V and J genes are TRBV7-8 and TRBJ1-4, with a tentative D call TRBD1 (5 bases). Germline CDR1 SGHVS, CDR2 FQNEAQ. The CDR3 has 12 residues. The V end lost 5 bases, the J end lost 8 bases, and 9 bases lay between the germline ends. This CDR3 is CASSQKGEKLFF. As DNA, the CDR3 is TGTGCCAGCAGCCAAAAGGGGGAAAAACTGTTTTTT.

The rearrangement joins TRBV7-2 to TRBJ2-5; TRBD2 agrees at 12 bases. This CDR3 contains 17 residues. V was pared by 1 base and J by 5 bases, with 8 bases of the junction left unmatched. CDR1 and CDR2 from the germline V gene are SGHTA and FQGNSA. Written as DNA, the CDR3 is TGTGCCAGCAGCTTAGGGCTAGCGGGAGGGTCGGGGGAGACCCAGTACTTC. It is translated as CASSLGLAGGSGETQYF.

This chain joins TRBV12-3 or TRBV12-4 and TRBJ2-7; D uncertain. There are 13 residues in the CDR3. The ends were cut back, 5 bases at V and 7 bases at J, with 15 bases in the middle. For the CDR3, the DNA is TGTGCCAGCAGTCCGAGGCCTCATGGGGAGCAGTACTTC. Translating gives CASSPRPHGEQYF.

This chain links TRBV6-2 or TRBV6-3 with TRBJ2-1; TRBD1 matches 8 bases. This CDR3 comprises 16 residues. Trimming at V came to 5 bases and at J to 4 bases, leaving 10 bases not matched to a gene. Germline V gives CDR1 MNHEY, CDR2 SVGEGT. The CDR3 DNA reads TGTGCCAGCAGTACCACCCCGGGACAGGCATACAATGAGCAGTTCTTC. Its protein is CASSTTPGQAYNEQFF.

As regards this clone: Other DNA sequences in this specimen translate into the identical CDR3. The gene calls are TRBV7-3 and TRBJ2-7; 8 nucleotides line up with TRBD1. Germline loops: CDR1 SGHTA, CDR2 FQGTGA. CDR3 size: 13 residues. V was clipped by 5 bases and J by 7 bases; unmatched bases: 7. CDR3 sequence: CASSPGTGGEQYF. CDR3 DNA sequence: TGTGCCAGCAGCCCCGGGACAGGAGGAGAGCAGTACTTC.

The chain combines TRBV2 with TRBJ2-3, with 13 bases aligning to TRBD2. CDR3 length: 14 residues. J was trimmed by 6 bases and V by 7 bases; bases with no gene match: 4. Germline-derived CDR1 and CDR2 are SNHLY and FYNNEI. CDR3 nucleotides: TGTGCCAGCAAGACTAGCGGGGGGCGGGATACGCAGTATTTT. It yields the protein CASKTSGGRDTQYF.

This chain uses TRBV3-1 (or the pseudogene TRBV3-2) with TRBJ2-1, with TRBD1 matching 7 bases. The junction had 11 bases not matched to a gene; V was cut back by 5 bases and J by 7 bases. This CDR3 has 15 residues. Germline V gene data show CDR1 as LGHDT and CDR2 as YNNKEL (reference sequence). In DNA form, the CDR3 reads TGTGCCAGCAGCTTTCAACGACAGGGTAGGAATGAGCAGTTCTTC. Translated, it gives CASSFQRQGRNEQFF.